This T cell receptor (beta chain) originates from a study of cytomegalovirus exposure and HLA in healthy donors. General study points: Both high specificity and high sensitivity reportedly marked the classifier's diagnosis of cytomegalovirus status. There were fewer than 200 TCR beta chains listed as cytomegalovirus-associated.

Germline V CDR1 and CDR2: SGHRS, YFSETQ. The V gene lost 0 bases and the J gene lost 3 bases, with 7 bases spanning the gap. This CDR3 is built from 13 residues. Details on this clone: Its antigen is not known. Other DNA sequences in the sample encode the same CDR3.

Generated by immunoSEQ multiplex PCR, the TCRdb table keeps only in-frame clones and is missing some. The sample yields about 250,000 clones, over 75% seen once. The chain joins TRBV5-1 to TRBJ2-7; a weak D match, TRBD1 (5 bases). Sequencing was done on a sample of PBMCs. The TCR sequence derives from a man aged 18 to 29 in good health and CMV-seropositive. The CDR3 region is CASSLARDYEQYF. In nucleotides, the CDR3 is TGCGCCAGCAGCTTGGCCAGGGACTACGAGCAGTACTTC.